A selection of T cell receptor beta chains follows, all from one sample in a study of blood T cells in healthy people across ages. Using its own MiXCR run on the 5' RACE reads, TCRdb lists one record per CDR3 protein. The table lists roughly 1 million distinct CDR3 sequences, almost 25% of them singletons. A further study also used this sample, focusing on T cells of mothers and their children.

Sequenced sample: blood. Every receptor here comes from a girl aged 2 to 9 in good health. Both conserved end residues are part of each CDR3.

TRBV12-3/TRBV12-4	CASHLDRAFDEAFF
TRBV21-1	CASSKEGQGRGDTQYF
TRBV4-1	CASSQPHESLKNIQYF
TRBV3-1	CASSQQAYQETQYF
TRBV11-1	CASSYGQAAYEQYF
TRBV12-5	CASGFRQTGDDKNIQYF
TRBV7-9	CASSLRREEETQYF
TRBV5-1	CASSLVGFGNTIYF
TRBV6-5	CASSYRLNREKLFF
TRBV27	CASSFVDSNQPQHF
TRBV4-3	CASSQDRGSGVPEAFF
TRBV28	CASRSTGTGDGETQYF
TRBV25-1	CASSQGQGRSYGYTF
TRBV6-2/TRBV6-3	CASRDGTENIQYF
TRBV6-2/TRBV6-3	CASSYSIEGGPKDTQYF
TRBV4-2	CASSQVSVGGTDTQYF
TRBV7-9	CASSLMSGGWQADIQSF
TRBV27	CASSSLVGASNTEAFF
TRBV20-1	CSNAHQETQYF
TRBV7-3	CASSSGPGGYTF
TRBV3-1	CASSQPSEGVTEAFF
TRBV5-5	CASSWGQKNTGELFF
TRBV29-1	CSVEEGPGNTYEQYF
TRBV2	CASWRTATNEKLFF
TRBV6-6	CASGAGTGEAFF
TRBV9	CASSVDPLSTDTQYF